This TCR beta chain was identified in a study of shared clonotypes between healthy human individuals. Study-wide findings and caveats: Collection of samples was limited to blood; tissue repertoires likely differ.

Assay used: immunoSEQ multiplex PCR; TCRdb lists only in-frame clones, some missing. The data hold 600,000 to 750,000 clones, with just under 75% observed a single time. V was pared by 6 bases and J by 5 bases, with 6 bases of the junction left unmatched. Looked up from germline, CDR1 is SNHLY and CDR2 is FYNNEI. CDR3 length: 15 amino acids. Remarks on this clone: Its antigen is undetermined.

This clonotype originated in a woman in her thirties in good health. The chain employs TRBV2 and TRBJ2-1; 11 bases line up with TRBD2. Material: memory CD4+ T cells sorted from blood. Noted subset: CD45RA-negative fraction. CDR3 DNA sequence: TGTGCCAGCAGACTAGCGGGAGTTAGCCACAATGAGCAGTTCTTC. As protein: CASRLAGVSHNEQFF.